The rows below give T cell receptor beta chains drawn from one sample of a study of regulatory T cells in long-lasting Graves disease. TCRdb re-called the multiplex PCR reads with MiXCR, one entry per CDR3 protein. In the table there are about 560,000 distinct CDR3 sequences, around 16% of which are singletons. These same records also appear under a second study, on T cells in Graves' hyperthyroidism and ophthalmopathy.

The sample was peripheral blood mononuclear cells (PBMCs), taken at new diagnosis, from a patient treated with antithyroid drugs. Source of these receptors: a man aged 18 to 30 with Graves disease. Each CDR3 is given with its conserved first and last residue.

v_gene: TRBV30; j_gene: TRBJ2-1; CDR3aa: CAWTHSGTSGSYEQFF
v_gene: TRBV11-2; j_gene: TRBJ2-1; CDR3aa: CASSITSASYNEQFF
v_gene: TRBV6-2/TRBV6-3; j_gene: TRBJ1-2; CDR3aa: CATQLDYGYTF
v_gene: TRBV5-1; j_gene: TRBJ2-5; CDR3aa: CASSLGGMMETQYF
v_gene: TRBV27; j_gene: TRBJ1-6; CDR3aa: CASSKDYQASPLHF
v_gene: TRBV7-2; j_gene: TRBJ2-7; CDR3aa: CASSLRADEQYF
v_gene: TRBV6-1; j_gene: TRBJ2-7; CDR3aa: CASNQPSSGSYEQYF
v_gene: TRBV7-3; j_gene: TRBJ1-1; CDR3aa: CASSSGQGETEAFF
v_gene: TRBV7-9; j_gene: TRBJ2-2; CDR3aa: CASTATGGGELFF
v_gene: TRBV11-3; j_gene: TRBJ1-1; CDR3aa: CASSPSPGTGQSNF
v_gene: TRBV5-1; j_gene: TRBJ1-1; CDR3aa: CASSLGTGGFKAFF
v_gene: TRBV6-5; j_gene: TRBJ1-5; CDR3aa: CASSYNLGGTQHF
v_gene: TRBV2; j_gene: TRBJ1-5; CDR3aa: CASSDPQDSNQPQHF
v_gene: TRBV10-2; j_gene: TRBJ1-2; CDR3aa: CASSAGSFYGYTF
v_gene: TRBV6-2/TRBV6-3; j_gene: TRBJ1-2; CDR3aa: CASSLSRGDYGYTF
v_gene: TRBV20-1; j_gene: TRBJ2-5; CDR3aa: CSASRLAGGYGETQYF
v_gene: TRBV10-3; j_gene: TRBJ2-7; CDR3aa: CATQPGQPSSYEQYF
v_gene: TRBV6-1; j_gene: TRBJ1-1; CDR3aa: CASSEMRFPAFF
v_gene: TRBV25-1; j_gene: TRBJ2-7; CDR3aa: CASSDPGPIDAYEQYF
v_gene: TRBV20-1; j_gene: TRBJ2-7; CDR3aa: CSPDRELYEQYF
v_gene: TRBV27; j_gene: TRBJ2-1; CDR3aa: CASSSAGGHYNEQIF
v_gene: TRBV7-9; j_gene: TRBJ2-7; CDR3aa: CASSLGPDNEQYF
v_gene: TRBV20-1; j_gene: TRBJ2-7; CDR3aa: CSAIYPSGIVEQYF
v_gene: TRBV19; j_gene: TRBJ2-1; CDR3aa: CASSIGLAGAGEQFF
v_gene: TRBV11-2; j_gene: TRBJ1-1; CDR3aa: CASSLDANTEAFF
v_gene: TRBV10-1; j_gene: TRBJ1-2; CDR3aa: CASSHPGQGNYGYTF
v_gene: TRBV7-2; j_gene: TRBJ2-5; CDR3aa: CASSLLAGGRETQYF
v_gene: TRBV5-1; j_gene: TRBJ2-7; CDR3aa: CASSSGTGGLSEQYF
v_gene: TRBV5-8; j_gene: TRBJ2-1; CDR3aa: CASSRGLAADNEQFF
v_gene: TRBV12-3/TRBV12-4; j_gene: TRBJ2-2; CDR3aa: CASSLSLADTGELFF
v_gene: TRBV6-2/TRBV6-3; j_gene: TRBJ2-5; CDR3aa: CASSLSGTSGLQETQYF
v_gene: TRBV5-8; j_gene: TRBJ1-2; CDR3aa: CASSLANNYGYTF
v_gene: TRBV5-1; j_gene: TRBJ2-7; CDR3aa: CASSYYTGTSGRYEQYF
v_gene: TRBV9; j_gene: TRBJ2-5; CDR3aa: CASSVGQRGETQYF
v_gene: TRBV30; j_gene: TRBJ2-7; CDR3aa: CAWSVTGSHEQYF
v_gene: TRBV24-1; j_gene: TRBJ2-1; CDR3aa: CATSDLGAGGNEQFF
v_gene: TRBV5-6; j_gene: TRBJ2-1; CDR3aa: CASSFLGQAYNEQFF
v_gene: TRBV10-1; j_gene: TRBJ1-1; CDR3aa: CASSESTGEGTEAFF
v_gene: TRBV15; j_gene: TRBJ2-7; CDR3aa: CATSSGRGSYEQYF
v_gene: TRBV20-1; j_gene: TRBJ1-4; CDR3aa: CSAPRQADEKLFF
v_gene: TRBV18; j_gene: TRBJ2-1; CDR3aa: CASSPGQGDEQFF
v_gene: TRBV9; j_gene: TRBJ2-7; CDR3aa: CASSKGLAGPYEQYF
v_gene: TRBV6-1; j_gene: TRBJ2-7; CDR3aa: CASRNRPSYEQYF
v_gene: TRBV12-3/TRBV12-4; j_gene: TRBJ1-6; CDR3aa: CASSLMTDNSPLHF
v_gene: TRBV10-1; j_gene: TRBJ2-7; CDR3aa: CAAQDGTNSTRTYEQYF
v_gene: TRBV30; j_gene: TRBJ2-7; CDR3aa: CAWSVRGASYEQYF
v_gene: TRBV5-1; j_gene: TRBJ1-1; CDR3aa: CASSLPRDIQPPEAFF
v_gene: TRBV5-6; j_gene: TRBJ2-7; CDR3aa: CASSPTERGAYEQYF
v_gene: TRBV29-1; j_gene: TRBJ2-7; CDR3aa: CSVATSGDTYEQYF
v_gene: TRBV7-7; j_gene: TRBJ2-1; CDR3aa: CASSLAAGGPSEQFF
v_gene: TRBV6-1; j_gene: TRBJ1-2; CDR3aa: CASIRDWGNYGYTF
v_gene: TRBV7-9; j_gene: TRBJ1-1; CDR3aa: CASSLEYTEAFF
v_gene: TRBV3-1; j_gene: TRBJ1-6; CDR3aa: CASSQDRTGSPLHF
v_gene: TRBV28; j_gene: TRBJ2-1; CDR3aa: CASSLRTLPIDQEIYNEQFF
v_gene: TRBV19; j_gene: TRBJ1-5; CDR3aa: CASSATTQGNQPQHF
v_gene: TRBV20-1; j_gene: TRBJ1-5; CDR3aa: CSVTSGGDPNQPQHF
v_gene: TRBV27; j_gene: TRBJ2-3; CDR3aa: CASSPGSGRTDTQYF
v_gene: TRBV5-1; j_gene: TRBJ2-3; CDR3aa: CASSLGSWEGRTDTQYF
v_gene: TRBV28; j_gene: TRBJ1-2; CDR3aa: CASKFSGTTYGYTF